Reported below is one T cell receptor (beta chain). In its sample, this clonotype was seen many times. This receptor's antigen is unknown. No base qualities exist here, and no much larger clone lies one base off it. The data were obtained in a study of T cells in Graves' hyperthyroidism and ophthalmopathy (dated by TCRdb to the late 2010s). Background for the entire study: Peripheral blood samples were taken at initial diagnosis, before any treatment was given. In addition, the study compared T-cell repertoires in thyroid tissue and in blood from six Graves' hyperthyroidism patients. The paper describes TCR Vbeta CDR3 sequencing of roughly 130 peripheral blood samples, made up of around 41 ophthalmopathy patients, approximately 73 hyperthyroidism patients and roughly 17 progressor patients. The 85 to 100 discovery patients were divided at random into training and test sets in a 7:3 ratio. TCR V-J signatures able to tell the groups apart were searched for in a discovery cohort of approximately 95 patients, of whom around 42 had Graves' ophthalmopathy and about 55 had stable Graves' hyperthyroidism. Whether ophthalmopathy could be predicted prospectively was tested in an independent validation cohort made up of under 20 hyperthyroidism patients plus 17 patients who later progressed to ophthalmopathy. After sampling, hyperthyroidism patients received methimazole starting at 30 mg daily, and ophthalmopathy patients received high-dose intravenous methylprednisolone.

V lost 4 bases and J lost 1 base, and the count of bases not matched to a germline gene is 4. CDR1 DFQATT and CDR2 SNEGSKA are derived from the germline V gene (reference sequence). Spanning cysteine to phenylalanine, the CDR3 consists of 14 amino acids. The sequence is cut down to CDR3 DNA, 42 bases in frame from base 1. TCR beta CDR3 regions were amplified from RNA transcripts. For the first round of RT-PCR on the TCR CDR3, the HTBI primer set was used together with the Qiagen OneStep RT-PCR kit. Libraries were constructed in a second round of multiplex PCR, after which size selection and purification were performed. The libraries were sequenced on an Illumina HiSeq2000 using paired-end 100 bp reads. For the original study's pipeline: SOAPnuke was used to process the raw data, removing reads that contained adapters or uncalled bases, had a mean Phred below 15, or lacked an exact match to the constant primer or identifier. COPE v1.2.5 was used to merge high-quality paired reads, and clonotypes were defined as unique nucleotide sequences. Clonotypes were aligned to IMGT TRBV, TRBD and TRBJ reference segments using MiTCR v1.1. Analysis was restricted to V-J combinations with a frequency above 0.0001, which covered roughly 99% of repertoires. The TCS score was defined as F50 (clonal expansion) divided by E x V (chaos), with BLOSUM62-based TCRdist calculated between CDR3 peptides within each V-J. Welch's t-statistics and random forest reduced approximately 520 V-J features to around 14, which were used in a naive Bayes classifier (R e1071). TCRdb applied fastp at Q25 and MiXCR to the public reads, then kept only in-frame beta chains. Every entry covers one CDR3 protein and lists the most common genes and DNA from its rows. TCRdb, not the original authors, processed these V and J calls. For this sample there are about 640,000 distinct CDR3 sequences; roughly 20% appear just once. The ten biggest clones cover roughly 30% of the sample.

Moderately to severely active disease, a Clinical Activity Score of at least 3, a NOSPECS grade of at least 4, and a duration under 3 months were present in ophthalmopathy patients. Exclusion was applied to patients with uncontrolled infections, other autoimmune diseases, pregnancy or lactation. Diagnoses were based on clinical symptoms, serum thyroxine and TRAb, thyroid ultrasound and orbital computed tomography. PBMCs were isolated from 7.5 to 10 ml of fresh peripheral blood by Ficoll-Paque density gradient centrifugation. Total RNA was extracted using Trizol reagent, and RNA quality was assessed on an Agilent 2100 Bioanalyzer. Overall results and qualifications from the work: Ophthalmopathy was separated from stable hyperthyroidism by a 13 V-J signature model, with approximately 85% sensitivity and about 81% specificity obtained in cross-validation and 80%/75% obtained in testing. Most expanded thyroid clonotypes (frequency above 0.001) were also found in blood, which suggests that blood repertoires may mirror thyroid immune responses. No statistical method was used to set the sample size in advance, and investigators knew the group allocation. In validation, the model predicted progression to ophthalmopathy a median of about 6.5 months before onset, with over 55% sensitivity and just under 75% specificity.

This receptor chain uses TRBV20-1 and TRBJ2-7; a stretch of 10 junction bases matches TRBD2. Sequencing input: blood. The receptor was derived from a young man with Graves' ophthalmopathy. The base sequence is TGCAGTGCTATCGGGACTAGCGTTTCCTACGAGCAGTACTTC. Its amino acids are CSAIGTSVSYEQYF.